This TCR beta chain was sequenced in a study of early T cells in non-severe SARS-CoV-2 infection. Background on the study: Bulk RNA isolated from unsorted whole blood underwent sequencing; chains were not paired.

As part of library construction, unique molecular identifiers were attached to individual cDNA molecules. MiXCR, run by TCRdb on the 5' RACE reads, gives a single entry per CDR3 protein. The sample lists more than 80,000 distinct CDR3 sequences, approximately 10% occurring once. This clonotype was seen more than once but under ten times. Trimming pared 6 bases from V and 6 bases from J, leaving 8 bases between. The CDR3 has 12 amino acids. Sequenced input: whole blood. The sequence came from an adult who was a healthcare worker with PCR-confirmed SARS-CoV-2 infection or an uninfected control (not recorded which). This chain links TRBV12-3 or TRBV12-4 with TRBJ2-2; perhaps TRBD1 as D (6 bases). The CDR3 is CASRHRAGELFF. DNA of the CDR3: TGTGCCAGCAGGCACAGGGCCGGGGAGCTGTTTTTT.